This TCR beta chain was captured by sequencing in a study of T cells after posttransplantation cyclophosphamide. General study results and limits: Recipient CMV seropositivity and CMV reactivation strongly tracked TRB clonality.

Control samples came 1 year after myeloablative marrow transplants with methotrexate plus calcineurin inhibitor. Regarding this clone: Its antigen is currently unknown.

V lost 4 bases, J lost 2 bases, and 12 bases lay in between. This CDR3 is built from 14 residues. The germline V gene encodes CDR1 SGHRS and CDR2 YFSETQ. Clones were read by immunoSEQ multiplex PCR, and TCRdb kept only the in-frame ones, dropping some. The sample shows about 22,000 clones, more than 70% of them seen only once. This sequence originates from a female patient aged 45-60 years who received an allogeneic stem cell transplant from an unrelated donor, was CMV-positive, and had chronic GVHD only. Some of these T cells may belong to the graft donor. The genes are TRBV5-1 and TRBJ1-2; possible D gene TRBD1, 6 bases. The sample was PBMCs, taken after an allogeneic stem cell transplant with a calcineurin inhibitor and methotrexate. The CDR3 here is CASSLWTENYGYTF. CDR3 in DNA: TGCGCCAGCAGCCTCTGGACAGAGAACTATGGCTACACCTTC.